This T cell receptor (beta chain) is from a study of Siglec-9 on CD8 T cells in melanoma. This CDR3 is 13 amino acids long. Germline loops: CDR1 MNHEY, CDR2 SMNVEV (reference sequence). V shed 6 bases and J shed 2 bases, with 10 bases lying between them. Profiled with immunoSEQ multiplex PCR; TCRdb holds only in-frame clones, not every one. The repertoire holds about 36,000 clones, with more than 65% as singletons. The origin of this receptor is a human donor in good health. The source material was Siglec-9- CD8+ T cells sorted from blood. This sequence joins TRBV27 and TRBJ1-2; D not certain. CDR3 DNA sequence: TGTGCCAGCAGCCCGTCCGGAAACTATGGCTACACCTTC. Its translation is CASSPSGNYGYTF.